Shown below are 7 T cell receptor beta chains from a single sample sequenced in a study of blood T cell repertoires in COVID-19. This table comes from immunoSEQ multiplex PCR, and its TCRdb copy is limited to in-frame clones, with some not included. The data show about 61,000 clones, roughly 90% seen once. Sequencing was performed on peripheral blood. These receptors came from a woman aged 50 to 60 with active or convalescent COVID-19.

V is TRBV5-1 and J is TRBJ2-1; 10 positions match TRBD2. Trimming removed 4 bases from V and 4 bases from J; junction bases left unmatched: 8. The germline CDR1 and CDR2 sequences are SGHRS and YFSETQ. The CDR3 consists of 16 residues. The CDR3: CASSPRAGGPYNEQFF. The CDR3 DNA is TGCGCCAGCAGCCCCCGAGCGGGAGGGCCTTACAATGAGCAGTTCTTC.

The genes are TRBV28 and TRBJ1-1; D perhaps matches TRBD1 (6 bases). The CDR3 runs 16 residues. Germline V lookup: CDR1 MDHEN, CDR2 SYDVKM. Trimming removed 6 bases at V and 3 bases at J, with 20 bases between. DNA of the CDR3: TGTGCCAGCAGAAAACAGGGAATAGGCTGGGACACTGAAGCTTTCTTT. Its translation is CASRKQGIGWDTEAFF.

The chain has TRBV6-6 and TRBJ1-1; D is ambiguous. The germline V gene has CDR1 MNHNY and CDR2 SVGAGI (reference sequence). The V end lost 3 bases, the J end lost 0 bases, and 5 bases lay between the germline ends. This CDR3 spans 13 amino acids. The CDR3 loop is CASSYILNTEAFF. CDR3 sequence (DNA): TGTGCCAGCAGTTATATTCTGAACACTGAAGCTTTCTTT.

The chain employs TRBV7-6 and TRBJ2-1; possible D gene TRBD2, 5 bases. The V gene's germline CDR1 is SGHVS and CDR2 FNYEAQ. This CDR3 is built from 15 residues. The V gene lost 4 bases and the J gene lost 2 bases, with 12 bases spanning the gap. The CDR3 sequence is CASSSTLAAYNEQFF. The CDR3 DNA reads TGTGCCAGCAGCTCCACTCTAGCAGCCTACAATGAGCAGTTCTTC.

On this clone: A junction end diverges from the germline sequence, so it may reflect a read error. The chain joins TRBV9 to TRBJ2-2; D possibly matches TRBD1 or TRBD2 (6 bases each). CDR3 size: 18 residues. Germline V gene sequence: CDR1 SGDLS, CDR2 YYNGEE. CDR3 sequence reads: CAGSVGGATGLNTGELFF. CDR3 in DNA: TGTGCCGGCAGCGTAGGAGGGGCGACAGGCTTGAACACCGGGGAGCTGTTTTTT.

The rearrangement links TRBV19 to TRBJ1-2; tentative D call: TRBD1 (6 bases). The V end was cut by 5 bases, the J end by 6 bases, with 13 bases between. This CDR3 is built from 13 residues. Per the germline V gene, CDR1 is LNHDA and CDR2 is SQIVND (reference sequence). The CDR3 protein is CASSGHSGDGYTF. CDR3 DNA: TGTGCCAGTAGTGGACACTCAGGGGATGGCTACACCTTC.

This chain links TRBV24-1 with TRBJ1-4, with a weak D call TRBD1 (6 bases). The CDR3 spans 16 residues. Trimming shortened V by 0 bases and J by 0 bases, and 7 bases separated the two germline ends. CDR1 and CDR2 (germline): KGHDR, SFDVKD. This CDR3 is CATSDLRTATNEKLFF. In nucleotides, the CDR3 is TGTGCCACCAGTGATTTGAGGACAGCAACTAATGAAAAACTGTTTTTT.